Listed here is a single T cell receptor beta chain. Its cognate antigen is unknown. This CDR3 spans 16 amino acids. The data were obtained in a study of T-cell memory formation after mild COVID-19. For the study at large: Across donors, TCR clusters were largely donor specific. Study-wide findings and caveats: Clones contracting day 15 to 85 were balanced CD4/CD8; later expanders leaned CD4+. Clones which contracted sat mainly in CM and EM if CD4+, and in EMRA if CD8+.

TCRdb independently ran MiXCR on the 5' RACE reads; one entry per CDR3 protein. The sample consists of about 360,000 distinct CDR3 sequences, over 10% of them appearing once. The sequence derives from a man younger than 35 who had mild COVID-19 (a few samples of this study predate the infection). Cell type and time point are not known. Sequencing input: PBMCs or a T cell subset sorted from them (not recorded which). The genes are TRBV21-1 and TRBJ1-3; TRBD1, the table's D call, was not compared with the DNA. TRBV21-1 is a known pseudogene. CDR3 sequence (DNA): TGTGCCATCTGGATTCCTCAGGGAGTGGAGGGAAACACCATATATTTT. Translation: CAIWIPQGVEGNTIYF.